This TCR beta chain was sequenced in a study of identical twins. This clonotype occurred many times. The antigen is not known. The V end lost 0 bases, the J end lost 0 bases, and 8 bases lay between the germline ends. The CDR3 is 15 residues long. Germline assignment: CDR1 LNHNV and CDR2 YYDKDF (reference sequence). TCRdb called the 5' RACE reads again in MiXCR, with one record for every CDR3 protein. The data contain fewer than 650,000 distinct CDR3 sequences, less than 9% of them seen just once; the ten biggest clones take up around 1.6%. Study observations and caveats: The more abundant beta clonotypes in cord blood had fewer insertions, and memory repertoires did not show this. Models predicted less out-of-frame TCR alpha sharing in monozygotic twins than was found. Low generation-probability sequences were in excess among twin-shared out-of-frame alpha sequences.

These same records also appear under a second study, on yellow fever vaccine responses in identical twins. In that study: Twins reportedly mounted vaccine T cell responses that seemed partly convergent, partly personalized.

Source material: PBMCs. The chain has TRBV15 and TRBJ2-5; D remains unclear. This receptor was taken from a woman aged 18 to 35 in good health. Here the CDR3 reads CATSRDVSDQETQYF. The CDR3 nucleotides are TGTGCCACCAGCAGAGATGTGTCAGACCAAGAGACCCAGTACTTC.